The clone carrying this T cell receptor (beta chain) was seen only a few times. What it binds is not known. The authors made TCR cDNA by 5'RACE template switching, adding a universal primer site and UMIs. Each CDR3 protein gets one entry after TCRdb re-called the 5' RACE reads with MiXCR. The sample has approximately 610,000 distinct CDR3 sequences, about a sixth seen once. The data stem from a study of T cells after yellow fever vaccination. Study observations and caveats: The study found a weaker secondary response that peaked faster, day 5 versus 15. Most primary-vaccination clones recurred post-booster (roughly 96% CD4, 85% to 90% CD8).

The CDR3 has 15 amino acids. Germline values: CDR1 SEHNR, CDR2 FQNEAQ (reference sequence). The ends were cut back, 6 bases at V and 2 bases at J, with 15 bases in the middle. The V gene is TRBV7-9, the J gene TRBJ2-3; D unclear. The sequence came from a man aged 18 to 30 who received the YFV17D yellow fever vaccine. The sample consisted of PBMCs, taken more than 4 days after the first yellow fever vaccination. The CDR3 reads CASRRSVRDTDTQYF. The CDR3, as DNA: TGTGCCAGCAGGAGGAGCGTCAGAGACACAGATACGCAGTATTTT. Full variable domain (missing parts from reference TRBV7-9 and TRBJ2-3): DTGVSQNPRHKITKRGQNVTFRCDPISEHNRLYWYRQTLGQGPEFLTYFQNEAQLEKSRLLSDRFSAERPKGSFSTLEIQRTEQGDSAMYLCASRRSVRDTDTQYFGPGTRLTVL.